These 30 T cell receptor beta chains were all obtained from the same sample, sequenced in a study of cytomegalovirus exposure and HLA in healthy donors. PCR amplification relied on 60 Vbeta primers (plus 13 Jbeta primers). The protocol was immunoSEQ multiplex PCR, while the TCRdb copy is restricted to in-frame clones and leaves out a portion. This sample has around 67,000 clones, with about 68% found just once. The sequencing sample was made of PBMCs. The receptors come from a woman in her 30s in good health and CMV-seropositive.

The rearrangement uses TRBV6-1 and TRBJ2-7; D may be TRBD2 (6 bases). Trimming shortened V by 0 bases and J by 3 bases, and 15 bases separated the two germline ends. CDR3 length equals 16 residues. Germline lookup yields CDR1 MNHNS and CDR2 SASEGT. The CDR3 region is CASSEAEGPPIYEQYF. The DNA of the CDR3 is TGTGCCAGCAGTGAAGCGGAGGGGCCCCCAATCTACGAGCAGTACTTC.

The V and J genes are TRBV7-2 and TRBJ1-5; D not resolved. Germline CDR1 SGHTA, CDR2 FQGNSA. V lost 5 bases, J lost 4 bases, and 12 bases lay in between. This CDR3 is 14 amino acids long. The chain's CDR3 is CASSVGGGNQPQHF. The CDR3 DNA reads as TGTGCCAGCAGCGTGGGAGGAGGTAATCAGCCCCAGCATTTT.

The chain joins TRBV6-6 to TRBJ1-1; 7 bases are shared with TRBD1. The CDR3 sequence is 14 residues long. The germline CDR1 and CDR2 sequences are MNHNY and SVGAGI (reference sequence). The trim removed 5 bases at V and 5 bases at J, leaving 8 bases unmatched. CDR3 in amino acids: CASSTTGQGTEAFF. The DNA for the CDR3 is TGTGCCAGCAGTACGACAGGGCAGGGGACTGAAGCTTTCTTT.

J is TRBJ2-1 and V is TRBV30; 9 bases align to TRBD1. This CDR3 contains 15 residues. Per germline, CDR1 GTSNPN and CDR2 SVGIG (reference sequence). The J segment lost 4 bases and the V segment lost 3 bases, leaving 7 bases of the junction unmatched. CDR3 DNA sequence: TGTGCCTGGAGGTGGGGGACAGGGAATTACAATGAGCAGTTCTTC. This encodes CAWRWGTGNYNEQFF.

The chain recombines TRBV9 with TRBJ2-5, with 11 bases lining up with TRBD2. The germline gives CDR1 SGDLS, CDR2 YYNGEE. With 4 bases clipped from V and 5 bases from J, the junction kept 10 bases outside the gene matches. This CDR3 is 16 amino acids long. The CDR3, as DNA: TGTGCCAGCAGCACAGGGGAGACTAGCGGGGCGGAGACCCAGTACTTC. The encoded protein is CASSTGETSGAETQYF. Full variable domain (missing parts from reference TRBV9 and TRBJ2-5): DSGVTQTPKHLITATGQRVTLRCSPRSGDLSVYWYQQSLDQGLQFLIQYYNGEERAKGNILERFSAQQFPDLHSELNLSSLELGDSALYFCASSTGETSGAETQYFGPGTRLLVL.

This rearrangement joins TRBV19 to TRBJ1-4; maybe TRBD1 (6 bases). The CDR3 is made up of 16 amino acids. V shed 2 bases and J shed 4 bases, with 14 bases lying between them. In germline, CDR1 is LNHDA, CDR2 SQIVND (reference sequence). CDR3 DNA sequence: TGTGCCAGTAGTATAATCGATGGACAGCTTAATGAAAAACTGTTTTTT. This sequence encodes CASSIIDGQLNEKLFF.

This chain uses TRBV5-5 with TRBJ2-5, with 7 bases fitting TRBD1. Germline CDR1 reads SGHKS; CDR2 reads YYEKEE (reference sequence). V lost 5 bases, J lost 4 bases, and 5 bases stayed unmatched. The CDR3 spans 13 residues. This chain's CDR3 is CASSPGGGETQYF. CDR3 coding DNA: TGTGCCAGCAGTCCAGGGGGTGGAGAGACCCAGTACTTC.

The chain has TRBV5-6 and TRBJ1-3, with 10 bases aligning to TRBD1. The V gene's germline CDR1 is SGHDT and CDR2 YYEEEE. The J segment lost 4 bases and the V segment lost 3 bases, leaving 7 bases of the junction unmatched. The CDR3 spans 16 residues. The CDR3 protein is CASSSLTGGVGNTIYF. CDR3 DNA sequence: TGTGCCAGCAGCTCCCTGACAGGGGGCGTAGGAAACACCATATATTTT.

The chain joins TRBV5-1 to TRBJ2-6; TRBD1 is a possible D gene (5 bases). Between the trimmed V and J ends, which lost 0 bases and 2 bases, there was a span of 6 bases. The CDR3 loop spans 15 amino acids. Germline V lookup: CDR1 SGHRS, CDR2 YFSETQ. The CDR3 here is CASSLAGTGANVLTF. The CDR3 coding sequence is TGCGCCAGCAGCTTGGCAGGGACTGGGGCCAACGTCCTGACTTTC.

This sequence joins TRBV4-3 and TRBJ1-6, with D tentatively TRBD1 (5 bases). V lost 0 bases and J lost 10, with 19 bases in between. Germline V gives CDR1 LGHNA, CDR2 YSLEER. The CDR3 is made up of 17 amino acids. The CDR3 here is CASSQDPGGGMGSPLHF. CDR3 in DNA: TGCGCCAGCAGCCAAGATCCCGGGGGGGGGATGGGGTCACCCCTCCACTTT.

The chain joins TRBV27 to TRBJ1-5; the match to TRBD1 covers 8 bases. There are 16 residues in the CDR3. The V gene's germline CDR1 is MNHEY and CDR2 SMNVEV (reference sequence). Trimming at V came to 0 bases and at J to 6 bases, leaving 7 bases not matched to a gene. The DNA of the CDR3 is TGTGCCAGCAGTTTATCTGGACAGGGCGGGGGTCAGCCCCAGCATTTT. Its protein product is CASSLSGQGGGQPQHF.

The chain's CDR3 is CASSLPNLIGQFF. CDR3 DNA: TGTGCCAGCAGTTTACCGAATCTAATCGGGCAGTTCTTC. The V call is TRBV28, the J call TRBJ2-1; no reliable D call. This CDR3 has 13 residues. Germline CDR1 is MDHEN and CDR2 is SYDVKM. V gave up 2 bases and J gave up 12 bases, with 14 bases separating them.

The chain recombines TRBV5-1 with TRBJ2-1; 10 nucleotides align to TRBD2. CDR1 and CDR2 (germline): SGHRS, YFSETQ. This CDR3 is built from 17 residues. The V segment lost 4 bases and the J segment 9 bases; nucleotides outside the gene matches: 16. The CDR3 here is CASSLPGLAELLGEQFF. Written as DNA, the CDR3 is TGCGCCAGCAGCCTCCCTGGACTAGCGGAGTTGCTAGGTGAGCAGTTCTTC.

This rearrangement joins TRBV5-1 to TRBJ2-6, with 12 bases identical to TRBD1. J was trimmed by 0 bases and V by 4 bases; bases with no gene match: 2. The germline CDR1 and CDR2 sequences are SGHRS and YFSETQ. This CDR3 has 17 residues. CDR3 sequence: CASSAGQGASGANVLTF. In DNA, the CDR3 is TGCGCCAGCAGCGCGGGACAGGGGGCCTCTGGGGCCAACGTCCTGACTTTC.

This clone has more than one count but fewer than ten. V usage is TRBV4-2 and J usage is TRBJ2-2; D unresolved. This CDR3 comprises 18 residues. The ends were cut back, 1 base at V and 0 bases at J, with 15 bases in the middle. Germline CDR1 LGHNA, CDR2 YNFKEQ. CDR3 nucleotides: TGTGCCAGCAGCCAAGGAGCCCCCCCATCGACGAACACCGGGGAGCTGTTTTTT. It specifies CASSQGAPPSTNTGELFF.

This clone was counted only a few times. The chain is built from TRBV2 and TRBJ1-5; weak D call: TRBD1 (6 bases). Deletions cut 7 bases from V and 1 base from J, with 14 bases between. Germline loops: CDR1 SNHLY, CDR2 FYNNEI. The CDR3 has 15 residues. The CDR3 region is CASNPGQRSNQPQHF. The CDR3 DNA sequence: TGTGCCAGCAACCCGGGACAAAGGAGCAATCAGCCCCAGCATTTT.

The chain is built from TRBV6-5 and TRBJ2-1; TRBD2 is a possible D gene (6 bases). The CDR3 spans 13 residues. V was cut by 8 bases and J by 0 bases, with 8 bases left in between. The germline V gene encodes CDR1 MNHEY and CDR2 SVGAGI. In DNA, the CDR3 is TGTGCCAGCGGAGGGAGCTCCTACAATGAGCAGTTCTTC. Encoded protein: CASGGSSYNEQFF.

This clone was seen a single time. J is TRBJ1-4 and V is TRBV7-6; TRBD1 might be the D (5 bases). Germline CDR1 and CDR2: SGHVS and FNYEAQ. Trimming left V 5 bases short and J 5 bases short, with 15 bases between. The CDR3 has 15 amino acids. CDR3 DNA: TGTGCCAGCAGCCAGGCACCTTGGGGCAATGAAAAACTGTTTTTT. Protein product: CASSQAPWGNEKLFF.

This sequence joins TRBV6-6 and TRBJ2-5, with TRBD2 matching over 11 bases. CDR3 size: 16 residues. Per the germline V gene, CDR1 is MNHNY and CDR2 is SVGAGI (reference sequence). J lost 4 bases, V lost 0 bases, and 4 bases had no gene match. The CDR3 nucleotides are TGTGCCAGCAGTTACTCCCGACTAGCGGGAAGAGAGACCCAGTACTTC. Amino acids: CASSYSRLAGRETQYF.

The V gene is TRBV5-1, the J gene TRBJ2-2; D may be TRBD2 (7 bases). Germline assignment: CDR1 SGHRS and CDR2 YFSETQ. V was pared by 2 bases and J by 1 base, with 21 bases between. This CDR3 spans 19 amino acids. CDR3 residues: CASSFYPLEGGMNTGELFF. In DNA, the CDR3 is TGCGCCAGCAGCTTTTACCCACTTGAGGGGGGGATGAACACCGGGGAGCTGTTTTTT.

The chain joins TRBV5-6 to TRBJ2-3; D might be TRBD2 (5 bases). CDR1 and CDR2 (germline): SGHDT, YYEEEE. The V end was cut by 2 bases, the J end by 3 bases, with 13 bases between. CDR3 length: 15 residues. The CDR3 DNA sequence: TGTGCCAGCAGCTTTTCTGGGCCGGGGACAGATACGCAGTATTTT. Translated: CASSFSGPGTDTQYF.

The rearrangement joins TRBV30 to TRBJ1-3, with D unclear. The germline CDR1 and CDR2 sequences are GTSNPN and SVGIG (reference sequence). This CDR3 has 13 residues. Trimming removed 8 bases from V and 1 base from J, with 12 bases in between. CDR3 amino acids: CAREGGSGNTIYF. CDR3 DNA: TGTGCCCGCGAGGGTGGGTCTGGAAACACCATATATTTT.

The rearrangement joins TRBV29-1 to TRBJ1-1, with D unclear. The ends were cut back, 4 bases at V and 1 base at J, with 10 bases in the middle. The germline gives CDR1 SQVTM, CDR2 ANQGSEA. The CDR3 runs 13 residues. The CDR3 region is CSVVGSGNTEAFF. Written as DNA, the CDR3 is TGCAGCGTTGTCGGGTCGGGGAACACTGAAGCTTTCTTT.

The chain recombines TRBV19 with TRBJ1-1; the D is unclear. CDR1 is LNHDA, CDR2 SQIVND, per germline (reference sequence). V lost 1 base and J 4 bases, leaving 13 bases between the germline ends. This CDR3 has 15 residues. As DNA, the CDR3 is TGTGCCAGTAGTATAGGGACGGGAGGGAGCACTGAAGCTTTCTTT. Its translation: CASSIGTGGSTEAFF. The full variable domain, completed using reference TRBV19 and TRBJ1-1, is DGGITQSPKYLFRKEGQNVTLSCEQNLNHDAMYWYRQDPGQGLRLIYYSQIVNDFQKGDIAEGYSVSREKKESFPLTVTSAQKNPTAFYLCASSIGTGGSTEAFFGQGTRLTVV.

The chain recombines TRBV28 with TRBJ1-1, with 8 bases identical to TRBD1. V trimming: 4 bases; J trimming: 1 base; junction bases outside the gene matches: 5. CDR1 is MDHEN and CDR2 is SYDVKM in the germline V gene. CDR3 size: 15 residues. The CDR3 region has the DNA TGTGCCAGCAGTTCCCTAGGACAGGGGAACACTGAAGCTTTCTTT. Amino acids: CASSSLGQGNTEAFF. The full variable domain, rest sourced from reference TRBV28 and TRBJ1-1, is DVKVTQSSRYLVKRTGEKVFLECVQDMDHENMFWYRQDPGLGLRLIYFSYDVKMKEKGDIPEGYSVSREKKERFSLILESASTNQTSMYLCASSSLGQGNTEAFFGQGTRLTVV.

This rearrangement joins TRBV5-4 to TRBJ1-1; 7 nucleotides agree with TRBD1. V gave up 4 bases and J gave up 7 bases; unmatched junction bases: 10. The CDR3 is 14 residues long. CDR1 and CDR2 from the germline V gene are SGHNT and YYREEE (reference sequence). CDR3 coding DNA: TGTGCCAGCAGCGTGACAGGGCTCAACTATGAAGCTTTCTTT. Translation: CASSVTGLNYEAFF.

The V and J genes are TRBV30 and TRBJ1-1, with D possibly TRBD1 on 5 matching bases. V lost 2 bases and J 0 bases, leaving 13 bases between the germline ends. Germline V gene data show CDR1 as GTSNPN and CDR2 as SVGIG (reference sequence). The CDR3 spans 15 residues. The CDR3 nucleotides read TGTGCCTGGAGTAGTTGGGGGGGTATGAACACTGAAGCTTTCTTT. It is translated as CAWSSWGGMNTEAFF.

This rearrangement joins TRBV5-1 to TRBJ2-5, with D possibly being TRBD2 (6 bases). Germline assignment: CDR1 SGHRS and CDR2 YFSETQ. The length of the CDR3 is 14 residues. V lost 0 bases and J lost 5, with 11 bases in between. Here the CDR3 reads CASSLAGGIETQYF. Here the CDR3 DNA reads TGCGCCAGCAGCTTGGCCGGCGGGATCGAGACCCAGTACTTC.

The table lists this clone with a few counts. The chain combines TRBV5-4 with TRBJ2-7; 8 nucleotides align to TRBD1. The CDR3 is made up of 16 amino acids. CDR1 and CDR2 (germline): SGHNT, YYREEE (reference sequence). J gave up 7 bases and V 0 bases, and 12 bases lay outside the gene matches. For the CDR3, the DNA is TGTGCCAGCAGCTTGGCCGGGACAGGAGGGATTAAAGAGCAGTACTTC. Translated, it gives CASSLAGTGGIKEQYF.

The chain carries TRBV6-5 and TRBJ2-3, with D hard to call. Between the trimmed V and J ends, which lost 5 bases and 2 bases, there was a span of 8 bases. The V gene's germline CDR1 is MNHEY and CDR2 SVGAGI. CDR3 length: 13 residues. Here the CDR3 DNA reads TGTGCCAGCAGTGGGCCAATCACAGATACGCAGTATTTT. It yields the protein CASSGPITDTQYF.